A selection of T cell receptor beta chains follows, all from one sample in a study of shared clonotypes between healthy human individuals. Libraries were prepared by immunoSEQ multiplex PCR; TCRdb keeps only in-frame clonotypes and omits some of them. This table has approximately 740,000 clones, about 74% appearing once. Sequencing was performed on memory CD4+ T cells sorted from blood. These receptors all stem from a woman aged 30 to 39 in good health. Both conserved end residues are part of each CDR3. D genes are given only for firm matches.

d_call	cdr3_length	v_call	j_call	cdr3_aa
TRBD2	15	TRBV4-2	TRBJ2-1	CASSQGLAGVYEQFF
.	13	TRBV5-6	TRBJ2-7	CASSPRTNYEQYF
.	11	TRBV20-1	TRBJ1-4	CSASIGEKLFF
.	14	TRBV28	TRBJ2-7	CASSKQGSLSEQYF
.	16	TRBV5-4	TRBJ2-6	CASRKDRHSGANVLTF
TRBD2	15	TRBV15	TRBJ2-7	CATSRGQREKVEQYF
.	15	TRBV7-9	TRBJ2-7	CASSRRDMAWGEQYF
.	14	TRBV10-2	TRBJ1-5	CASSLDSGNQPQHF
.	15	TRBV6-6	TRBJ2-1	CASSQDSRSYNEQFF
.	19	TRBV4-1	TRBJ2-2	CASSQDDPAMVLNTGELFF
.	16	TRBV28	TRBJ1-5	CASSLAGLEANQPQHF
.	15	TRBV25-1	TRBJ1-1	CASRPRDMLNTEAFF
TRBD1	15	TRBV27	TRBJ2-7	CASSLFDRGAYEQYF
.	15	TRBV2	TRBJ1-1	CASRARGARNTEAFF
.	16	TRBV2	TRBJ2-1	CASSGSGRGSYNEQFF
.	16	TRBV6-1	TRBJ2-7	CASSEGPTMPSYEQYF
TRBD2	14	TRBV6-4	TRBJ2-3	CASSSDGRSDTQYF
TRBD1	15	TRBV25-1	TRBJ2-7	CASSGRDRGTYEQYF
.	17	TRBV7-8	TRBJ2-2	CASSLISTGWSSGELFF
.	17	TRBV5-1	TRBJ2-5	CASSLGPRGRGGETQYF
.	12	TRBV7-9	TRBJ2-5	CASSLGQETQYF
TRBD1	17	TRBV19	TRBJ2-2	CASSQRDRGTNTGELFF
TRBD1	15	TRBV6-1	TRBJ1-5	CASSGTGTGIQPQHF
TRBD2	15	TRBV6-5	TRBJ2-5	CASSYSGLAEETQYF
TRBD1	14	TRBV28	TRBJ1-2	CASSLGQGIIGYTF
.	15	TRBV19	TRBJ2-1	CASSIDSGPYNEQFF
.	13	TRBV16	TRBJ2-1	CASSRPTVHEQFF
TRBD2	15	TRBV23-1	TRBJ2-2	CASSLQTSGTGELFF
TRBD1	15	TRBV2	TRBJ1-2	CASSEGQGRFYGYTF
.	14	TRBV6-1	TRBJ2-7	CASSEWWSSYEQYF
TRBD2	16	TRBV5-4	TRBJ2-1	CASSLVLGGIYNEQFF
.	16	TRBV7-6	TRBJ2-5	CASSLATGSIAETQYF
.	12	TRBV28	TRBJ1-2	CASSPALYGYTF
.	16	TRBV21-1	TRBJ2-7	CASSNKLLTGYYEQYF
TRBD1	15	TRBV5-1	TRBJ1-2	CASSLGDRDYGGYTF
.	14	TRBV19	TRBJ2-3	CATAPLGRGYTQYF
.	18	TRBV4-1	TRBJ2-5	CASSQRVISSGKEETQYF
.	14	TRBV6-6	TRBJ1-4	CASSRERSGEKLFF
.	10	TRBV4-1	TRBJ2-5	CARPGGTQYF
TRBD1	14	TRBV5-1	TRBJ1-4	CASSLGQGQEKLFF
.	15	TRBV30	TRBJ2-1	CAWSVKAVDYNEQFF
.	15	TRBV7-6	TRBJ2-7	CASSLEAGANDEQYF
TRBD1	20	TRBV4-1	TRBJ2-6	CASSQGGLGLRGLGANVLTF
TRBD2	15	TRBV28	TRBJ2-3	CASSFLADITDTQYF
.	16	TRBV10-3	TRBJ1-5	CAISDTRQALVQPQHF
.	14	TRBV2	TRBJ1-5	CASTSGTSNQPQHF
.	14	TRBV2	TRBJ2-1	CASSRERSGNEQFF
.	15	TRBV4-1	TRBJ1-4	CASSPLPATNEKLFF